Listed here are 28 T cell receptor beta chains from one sample, sequenced in a study of blood T cell repertoires in COVID-19. This table comes from immunoSEQ multiplex PCR, and its TCRdb copy is limited to in-frame clones, with some not included. The data contain roughly 270,000 clones, 70% to 90% of them singletons. The sample consisted of peripheral blood. The receptor source for this set is a man aged 18 to 35 with active or convalescent COVID-19.

This chain links TRBV5-1 with TRBJ1-5, with D possibly TRBD1 on 5 matching bases. There are 14 residues in the CDR3. V lost 4 bases, J lost 0 bases, and 8 bases lay in between. Germline-derived CDR1 and CDR2 are SGHRS and YFSETQ. CDR3: CASSTGDSNQPQHF. CDR3 nucleotide sequence: TGCGCCAGCAGCACAGGTGATAGCAATCAGCCCCAGCATTTT.

The chain couples TRBV9 to TRBJ1-6; TRBD1 aligns across 8 bases. Trimming at V came to 4 bases and at J to 10 bases, leaving 7 bases not matched to a gene. The CDR3 totals 14 residues. Germline CDR1 SGDLS, CDR2 YYNGEE. The CDR3 bases are TGTGCCAGCAGCTACGGACAGGGCTGGTCACCCCTCCACTTT. Protein: CASSYGQGWSPLHF.

The chain uses TRBV7-9 and TRBJ1-2, with TRBD1 matching over 8 bases. CDR1 and CDR2 (germline): SEHNR, FQNEAQ (reference sequence). V lost 1 base, J lost 10 bases, and 8 bases stayed unmatched. This CDR3 region has 14 residues. The chain's CDR3 is CASSLGQGPDLYTF. CDR3 sequence (DNA): TGTGCCAGCAGCTTAGGACAGGGGCCCGATCTCTACACCTTC.

The chain employs TRBV5-1 and TRBJ1-3; D gene unclear. V dropped 2 bases and J dropped 2 bases, with 11 bases sitting between them. CDR3 length equals 15 residues. Germline-derived CDR1 and CDR2 are SGHRS and YFSETQ. This chain's CDR3 is CASSFASPTGNTIYF. CDR3 bases: TGCGCCAGCAGCTTCGCGTCGCCGACTGGAAACACCATATATTTT.

The V and J genes are TRBV3-1 (or the pseudogene TRBV3-2) and TRBJ2-5; tentative D call: TRBD1 (6 bases). The V gene's germline CDR1 is LGHDT and CDR2 YNNKEL (reference sequence). Deletions cut 9 bases from V and 2 bases from J, with 28 bases between. This CDR3 contains 18 residues. CDR3 region: CASNPRGTGNGWQETQYF. CDR3 bases: TGTGCCAGTAACCCGAGGGGGACGGGGAATGGGTGGCAAGAGACCCAGTACTTC.

This chain joins TRBV7-2 and TRBJ2-3; 7 nucleotides line up with TRBD2. In germline, CDR1 is SGHTA, CDR2 FQGNSA. This CDR3 comprises 15 residues. After removal of 2 bases from V and 2 bases from J, the junction contained 4 bases not matched to a gene. CDR3 residues: CASSLRGGLTDTQYF. The DNA for the CDR3 is TGTGCCAGCAGCTTACGCGGGGGACTCACAGATACGCAGTATTTT.

The chain employs TRBV7-6 and TRBJ2-3; 9 bases map to TRBD2. The length of the CDR3 is 15 residues. With V trimmed by 3 bases and J by 5 bases, 6 bases remained unmatched. Germline V gene lookup returns CDR1 SGHVS and CDR2 FNYEAQ. The CDR3, as DNA: TGTGCCAGCAGCTTCCGCGGGGGGGCTTTAGATACGCAGTATTTT. It codes for CASSFRGGALDTQYF.

The chain employs TRBV6-6 and TRBJ2-3; 7 nucleotides agree with TRBD2. V was pared by 6 bases and J by 2 bases, with 11 bases of the junction left unmatched. The CDR3 sequence is 16 residues long. Germline lookup yields CDR1 MNHNY and CDR2 SVGAGI (reference sequence). The CDR3 region has the DNA TGTGCCAGCAGCGTCAGACTAGCCTCACTCACAGATACGCAGTATTTT. This gives the protein CASSVRLASLTDTQYF.

The rearrangement links TRBV28 to TRBJ2-2, with 12 bases matching TRBD2. The V and J ends lost 6 bases and 5 bases, in that order; junction bases with no gene match: 13. CDR1 is MDHEN, CDR2 SYDVKM, per germline. The CDR3 is 18 residues long. The CDR3 is CASSHILAGGPSTGELFF. In DNA, the CDR3 is TGTGCCAGCAGCCACATACTAGCGGGGGGCCCGTCAACCGGGGAGCTGTTTTTT.

V is TRBV4-1 and J is TRBJ1-2; perhaps TRBD1 as D (6 bases). Germline CDR1 and CDR2: MGHRA and YSYEKL. V dropped 4 bases and J dropped 2 bases, with 23 bases sitting between them. The CDR3 is made up of 18 amino acids. The CDR3 protein is CASSLLLKFNTGNYGYTF. The CDR3 DNA follows: TGCGCCAGCAGCCTACTCTTGAAATTCAATACAGGGAACTATGGCTACACCTTC.

This clone has only a few counts. The rearrangement uses TRBV7-2 and TRBJ1-6; D gene uncertain. The CDR3 sequence is 16 residues long. Germline lookup yields CDR1 SGHTA and CDR2 FQGNSA. Trimming pared 1 base from V and 6 bases from J, leaving 13 bases between. The CDR3 loop reads CASSLGGGFSNSPLHF. DNA of the CDR3: TGTGCCAGCAGCTTAGGAGGCGGGTTCAGTAATTCACCCCTCCACTTT.

Ten or more counts support this clone. The V gene is TRBV4-2, the J gene TRBJ2-7, with 7 bases identical to TRBD2. The CDR3 spans 17 residues. Germline CDR1 is LGHNA and CDR2 is YNFKEQ. The ends lost 0 bases at V and 0 bases at J; junction bases unmatched: 8. The CDR3 here is CASSQEWRGMSSYEQYF. In nucleotides, the CDR3 is TGTGCCAGCAGCCAAGAGTGGCGGGGGATGAGCTCCTACGAGCAGTACTTC.

This clone was observed a few times. The chain carries TRBV3-1 (or the pseudogene TRBV3-2) and TRBJ1-3, with a possible D match to TRBD1 (6 bases). Trimming took 3 bases from V and 3 from J, leaving 9 bases between them. The CDR3 is 14 amino acids. Germline V gene sequence: CDR1 LGHDT, CDR2 YNNKEL (reference sequence). The CDR3: CASSHGQFGNTIYF. The CDR3 region has the DNA TGTGCCAGCAGCCACGGACAGTTTGGAAACACCATATATTTT.

V is TRBV2 and J is TRBJ1-2; 11 nucleotides agree with TRBD1. Unmatched junction bases numbered 4, after V lost 5 bases and J lost 2 bases. From germline, CDR1 is SNHLY and CDR2 FYNNEI. The length of the CDR3 is 15 residues. CDR3 sequence: CASSYRDRGNYGYTF. The CDR3 DNA reads TGTGCCAGCAGTTACCGGGACAGGGGGAACTATGGCTACACCTTC.

This chain uses TRBV2 with TRBJ2-3; TRBD1 matches at 10 bases. This CDR3 is built from 15 residues. CDR1 and CDR2 from the germline V gene are SNHLY and FYNNEI. The ends lost 4 bases at V and 2 bases at J; junction bases unmatched: 3. The CDR3 loop reads CASSVDRGSTDTQYF. The CDR3 DNA reads TGTGCCAGCAGTGTGGACAGGGGGTCCACAGATACGCAGTATTTT.

This chain links TRBV28 with TRBJ1-2, with D possibly matching TRBD1 (6 bases). V lost 11 bases and J 8 bases, leaving 12 bases between the germline ends. Germline V gene lookup returns CDR1 MDHEN and CDR2 SYDVKM. The CDR3 length is 10 residues. Here the CDR3 DNA reads TGTGCCTCCCAGGGGCACGGCTACACCTTC. It codes for CASQGHGYTF.

The rearrangement joins TRBV4-2 to TRBJ2-1; possibly TRBD1 for D (5 bases). CDR1 is LGHNA, CDR2 YNFKEQ, per germline. Trimming took off 4 bases at V and 3 bases at J, with 19 bases between the two ends. This CDR3 is built from 17 residues. The CDR3 is CASSRQWGKGYYNEQFF. For the CDR3, the DNA is TGTGCCAGCAGCCGACAGTGGGGAAAGGGCTACTACAATGAGCAGTTCTTC.

The chain links TRBV3-1 (or the pseudogene TRBV3-2) to TRBJ1-6, with 7 bases aligning to TRBD1. This CDR3 is built from 16 residues. Germline lookup yields CDR1 LGHDT and CDR2 YNNKEL (reference sequence). V lost 4 bases and J lost 7; bases outside the gene matches: 10. The CDR3 DNA is TGTGCCAGCAGCCCCTGGCCCGGGACAGAAAATTCACCCCTCCACTTT. It yields the protein CASSPWPGTENSPLHF.

This clone was detected ten times or more. V gene TRBV10-3 combines with J gene TRBJ2-5, with D tentatively TRBD2 (6 bases). The CDR3 loop spans 14 amino acids. The germline V gene has CDR1 ENHRY and CDR2 SYGVKD. V dropped 8 bases and J dropped 7 bases, with 20 bases sitting between them. The chain's CDR3 is CAIAGFGSLGTQYF. The CDR3 region has the DNA TGTGCCATCGCGGGGTTTGGTTCTTTGGGGACCCAGTACTTC.

This clone was seen just once. The chain combines TRBV3-1 (or the pseudogene TRBV3-2) with TRBJ1-5, with D hard to call. Germline V lookup: CDR1 LGHDT, CDR2 YNNKEL (reference sequence). The CDR3 spans 15 residues. The ends were cut back, 0 bases at V and 4 bases at J, with 10 bases in the middle. CDR3 coding DNA: TGTGCCAGCAGCCAAGATGGCAGGATAAATCAGCCCCAGCATTTT. Translated: CASSQDGRINQPQHF.

CDR3 sequence: CASSDNPGSATDTQYF. The CDR3 bases are TGTGCCAGCAGTGATAATCCAGGGTCGGCAACAGATACGCAGTATTTT. This chain connects TRBV6-1 to TRBJ2-3; D perhaps matches TRBD1 (5 bases). Germline assignment: CDR1 MNHNS and CDR2 SASEGT. The CDR3 runs 16 residues. Trimming shortened V by 3 bases and J by 3 bases, and 16 bases separated the two germline ends.

V and J are TRBV5-6 and TRBJ2-7; tentative D call: TRBD2 (5 bases). The ends were cut back, 2 bases at V and 2 bases at J, with 20 bases in the middle. Germline CDR1 reads SGHDT; CDR2 reads YYEEEE. The CDR3 length is 17 residues. The DNA of the CDR3 is TGTGCCAGCAGCTTCCCGACTGATACCGGAGGTACCTACGAGCAGTACTTC. This gives the protein CASSFPTDTGGTYEQYF.

The chain joins TRBV5-1 to TRBJ2-7; D is perhaps TRBD1 (6 bases). With 0 bases removed from V and 9 bases from J, the gap between germline ends came to 13 bases. This CDR3 has 13 residues. Per germline, CDR1 SGHRS and CDR2 YFSETQ. The CDR3 nucleotides are TGCGCCAGCAGCTTGGACAGGGTCGGGGCGCAGTACTTC. Its protein product is CASSLDRVGAQYF. The full variable domain, its missing parts supplied by reference TRBV5-1 and TRBJ2-7, is KAGVTQTPRYLIKTRGQQVTLSCSPISGHRSVSWYQQTPGQGLQFLFEYFSETQRNKGNFPGRFSGRQFSNSRSEMNVSTLELGDSALYLCASSLDRVGAQYFGPGTRLTVT.

This sequence joins TRBV7-6 and TRBJ2-1; a possible D gene is TRBD1 (6 bases). The CDR3 is 19 amino acids. V was trimmed by 4 bases and J by 7 bases, leaving 29 bases between them. The V gene's germline CDR1 is SGHVS and CDR2 FNYEAQ. The CDR3 DNA reads TGTGCCAGCAGCTCCTCGCCGCCGACAGGCCCCTTCTACAAAAATGAGCAGTTCTTC. Its translation: CASSSSPPTGPFYKNEQFF.

The chain recombines TRBV4-1 with TRBJ1-1; D might be TRBD1 (6 bases). The CDR3 extends over 13 amino acids. V lost 3 bases and J lost 7, with 12 bases in between. CDR1 is MGHRA and CDR2 is YSYEKL in the germline V gene. The CDR3 sequence is CASSHSGADEAFF. For the CDR3, the DNA is TGCGCCAGCAGCCACTCAGGGGCGGATGAAGCTTTCTTT.

V and J are TRBV12-2 and TRBJ1-1; TRBD1 is the table's D call and was not checked against the DNA. TRBV12-2 counts as a pseudogene. There are 15 residues in the CDR3. The CDR3, as DNA: TGTGCAAGTCGAACCTTACAGGTACGGAACACTGAAGCTTTCTTT. Protein product: CASRTLQVRNTEAFF.

The chain joins TRBV10-1 to TRBJ2-7; D unclear. The CDR3 is 13 amino acids. V gave up 2 bases and J gave up 3 bases, with 8 bases separating them. The V gene's germline CDR1 is WNHNN and CDR2 SYGVQD (reference sequence). CDR3 region: CASSEDNSYEQYF. The DNA for the CDR3 is TGCGCCAGCAGTGAGGATAACAGCTACGAGCAGTACTTC.

The gene calls are TRBV2 and TRBJ2-7; D not resolved. The CDR3 runs 13 residues. Germline loops: CDR1 SNHLY, CDR2 FYNNEI. V lost 4 bases, J lost 4 bases, and 11 bases lay in between. CDR3 DNA sequence: TGTGCCAGCAGTGGAGGTGGTCCATACGAGCAGTACTTC. Its protein product is CASSGGGPYEQYF.